These 14 T cell receptor beta chains originate from one sample sequenced in a study of identical twins. Each CDR3 protein is one row after TCRdb ran MiXCR on the 5' RACE reads. The sample yields roughly 700,000 distinct CDR3 sequences, around 8.6% seen once. Another study also made use of these data, one on yellow fever vaccine responses in identical twins.

Sequencing input: PBMCs. These receptors were taken from a woman aged 18-35 years in good health.

In this sample, this clonotype turned up a few times. This chain joins TRBV12-3 or TRBV12-4 and TRBJ2-1, with TRBD2 matching over 11 bases. This CDR3 has 17 amino acids. The trim removed 6 bases at V and 2 bases at J, leaving 9 bases unmatched. CDR3 bases: TGTGCCAGCAGGGGACCGACGACTAGCGGGACCTACAATGAGCAGTTCTTC. Translation gives CASRGPTTSGTYNEQFF.

This rearrangement joins TRBV2 to TRBJ2-3; either TRBD1 or TRBD2 may supply D (5 bases each). The length of the CDR3 is 17 residues. Germline assignment: CDR1 SNHLY and CDR2 FYNNEI. Trimming removed 5 bases from V and 0 bases from J, with 18 bases in between. The CDR3 DNA is TGTGCCAGCAGTCTGGGGCGGGTGTTAGAGAGCACAGATACGCAGTATTTT. It translates to CASSLGRVLESTDTQYF. Full variable domain (missing parts from reference TRBV2 and TRBJ2-3): EPEVTQTPSHQVTQMGQEVILRCVPISNHLYFYWYRQILGQKVEFLVSFYNNEISEKSEIFDDQFSVERPDGSNFTLKIRSTKLEDSAMYFCASSLGRVLESTDTQYFGPGTRLTVL.

This clonotype showed up many times. V is TRBV5-1 and J is TRBJ2-3; the D gene is possibly TRBD2 (6 bases). Germline V gene data show CDR1 as SGHRS and CDR2 as YFSETQ. The CDR3 is made up of 16 amino acids. V was cut by 0 bases and J by 0 bases, with 11 bases left in between. The CDR3 DNA reads as TGCGCCAGCAGCTTGGCCGAGCGGGCAAGCACAGATACGCAGTATTTT. The encoded protein is CASSLAERASTDTQYF.

This clonotype was counted many times. The chain joins TRBV2 to TRBJ2-2; the D is unclear. Germline assignment: CDR1 SNHLY and CDR2 FYNNEI. CDR3 length: 15 residues. Trimming cost V 3 bases and J 2 bases, with 10 bases left between them. CDR3 nucleotides: TGTGCCAGCAGTGACCGTGATGTTAACACCGGGGAGCTGTTTTTT. Translating it yields CASSDRDVNTGELFF.

This clonotype was observed many times. The V and J genes are TRBV5-1 and TRBJ1-2; 10 nucleotides agree with TRBD1. The CDR3 is 15 residues long. Trimming removed 0 bases from V and 4 bases from J; junction bases left unmatched: 3. Germline CDR1 and CDR2: SGHRS and YFSETQ. CDR3 DNA sequence: TGCGCCAGCAGCTTGGGACAGGGGGCAAGCTATGGCTACACCTTC. Encoded protein: CASSLGQGASYGYTF.

This clonotype was counted a few times. The rearrangement links TRBV7-9 to TRBJ2-1, with TRBD1 matching over 9 bases. CDR1 and CDR2 (germline): SEHNR, FQNEAQ (reference sequence). Unmatched junction bases numbered 2, after V lost 0 bases and J lost 8 bases. The CDR3 sequence is 14 residues long. The CDR3 loop reads CASSLAGTGYEQFF. Here the CDR3 DNA reads TGTGCCAGCAGCTTAGCGGGGACAGGGTATGAGCAGTTCTTC.

V is TRBV28 and J is TRBJ2-6; 7 nucleotides match TRBD1. The germline CDR1 and CDR2 sequences are MDHEN and SYDVKM. CDR3 length equals 14 residues. V lost 2 bases to trimming and J lost 9 bases; unmatched junction nucleotides: 4. The DNA for the CDR3 is TGTGCCAGCAGTTTAGGACAGGCTTACAACGTCCTGACTTTC. Residues: CASSLGQAYNVLTF.

The chain employs TRBV28 and TRBJ2-5, with 9 bases matching TRBD2. Germline CDR1 is MDHEN and CDR2 is SYDVKM. V was clipped by 3 bases and J by 2 bases; unmatched bases: 1. CDR3 length: 14 residues. The CDR3 coding sequence is TGTGCCAGCAGTTTTCTAGCGGGACAAGAGACCCAGTACTTC. Translated, it gives CASSFLAGQETQYF.

This chain uses TRBV12-3 or TRBV12-4 with TRBJ2-2; D perhaps matches TRBD1 (6 bases). This CDR3 is 13 amino acids long. V was clipped by 7 bases and J by 8 bases, with 14 bases between them. The CDR3 nucleotides read TGTGCCAGCAACCAACCAGGGGCTGGGGAGCTGTTTTTT. Translation: CASNQPGAGELFF.

This clonotype was seen more than once but under ten times. V is TRBV12-3 or TRBV12-4 and J is TRBJ2-2, with TRBD1 matching over 8 bases. The CDR3 is 14 amino acids. The V segment lost 6 bases and the J segment 5 bases; nucleotides outside the gene matches: 5. DNA for the CDR3: TGTGCCAGCAGCAGGGGGCGGGTGACCGGGGAGCTGTTTTTT. Protein sequence: CASSRGRVTGELFF.

The chain uses TRBV12-3 or TRBV12-4 and TRBJ2-2, with 11 bases identical to TRBD1. Losses at the gene ends were 8 bases for V and 7 bases for J; bases not matched to a gene: 9. The CDR3 runs 15 residues. The CDR3 DNA reads as TGTGCCAGCGCCTGGACAGGGGGCTTGCGCGGGGAGCTGTTTTTT. Residues: CASAWTGGLRGELFF.

The gene calls are TRBV7-2 and TRBJ2-3; D gene uncertain. V was clipped by 7 bases and J by 6 bases, with 11 bases between them. Per germline, CDR1 SGHTA and CDR2 FQGNSA. This CDR3 region has 12 residues. The CDR3 loop is CASNNPPDTQYF. Here the CDR3 DNA reads TGTGCCAGCAATAACCCGCCGGATACGCAGTATTTT.

Ten or more counts support this clonotype. This chain joins TRBV5-1 and TRBJ2-1; D is ambiguous. CDR3 length: 13 residues. Germline V gene sequence: CDR1 SGHRS, CDR2 YFSETQ. The germline V and J ends were trimmed by 5 bases and 5 bases, with 11 bases remaining between them. DNA of the CDR3: TGCGCCAGCAGACGGCCCAGCGACAATGAGCAGTTCTTC. It specifies CASRRPSDNEQFF.

V gene TRBV5-5 combines with J gene TRBJ2-7, with 9 bases identical to TRBD1. The CDR3 is 16 amino acids. The germline gives CDR1 SGHKS, CDR2 YYEKEE (reference sequence). J gave up 1 base and V 0 bases, and 5 bases lay outside the gene matches. The CDR3 region is CASSLGVGTGSYEQYF. The DNA for the CDR3 is TGTGCCAGCAGCTTGGGAGTTGGGACAGGGTCCTACGAGCAGTACTTC.